This TCR beta chain was identified during a study of OX40 agonist ivuxolimab in advanced cancers. Study-wide background: At 82.7% male, the cohort had a mean age of about 55 years, ranging from roughly 20 to 80.

TCRdb's copy holds only in-frame clones and misses some; the assay was immunoSEQ multiplex PCR. The data show about 93,000 clones, 90% to 95% seen once. The V end lost 3 bases, the J end lost 8 bases, and 8 bases lay between the germline ends. Germline V CDR1 and CDR2: SGHRS, YFSETQ. The length of the CDR3 is 12 residues. The chain has TRBV5-1 and TRBJ1-4, with a weak D call TRBD1 (5 bases). This receptor was identified in an adult with an advanced solid tumor such as melanoma, head and neck, liver or kidney cancer. Sequencing was performed on CD4+ or CD8+ T cells sorted from blood, taken in a trial of the OX40 agonist ivuxolimab. CDR3 bases: TGCGCCAGCAGCTCCGGGGGGGAAAAACTGTTTTTT. It codes for CASSSGGEKLFF.